This section outlines one T cell receptor beta chain sequence together with its context. What this receptor recognizes is not known. A single base separates this from a much larger clone, so it may be a read error. The data stem from a study of blood T cells in healthy people across ages (dated by TCRdb to 2015 to 2017). At the level of the whole study: In model experiments, roughly one uniquely barcoded TCR beta cDNA molecule per two T cells was captured by template switching. For two donors (one aged 18 to 30 and one aged 80 or older), the study analyzed two additional independent replicas of 1 million unique cDNA reads from the same blood draw. To avoid experimental bias, donors of different ages were distributed randomly across sequencing lanes. The donors were split into four age groups: young (average about 15 years), middle-aged (39), aged (more than 60) and long-lived (approximately 80). Age-related changes in TCR beta repertoire diversity were measured in the study by deep sequencing normalized with unique cDNA molecular identifiers.

Beyond this particular receptor, the publication reports: The percentage of naive T cells measured by flow cytometry correlated strongly with observed TCR beta diversity. Because the CMV infection status of the donors was unknown, age-related changes in expanded clonotypes may potentially have been confounded. Observed TCR beta diversity per million T cells fell roughly linearly with age, and a significant reduction was already apparent by age roughly 40. Conclusive comparison of naive and antigen-experienced compartments was prevented by the profiling of bulk unsorted PBMCs. Estimates of total diversity based on one million sequenced T cells were considered lower bounds and underestimates. The long-lived group showed more naive CD4+ T cells, fewer expanded clones and increased TCR diversity than the aged group, suggesting age selection.

The CDR3 has 16 amino acids, counting the end cysteine and phenylalanine. The CDR3 DNA has 48 bases and is translated from base 1. In the germline V gene (reference sequence), CDR1 corresponds to LNHNV and CDR2 to YYDKDF. Trimming costs V 0 bases and J 4 bases, and their ends lie 15 bases apart. Donors were 39 systemically healthy Caucasian individuals from Russia aged roughly 6 to 100 years. Each donor gave 8 to 10 milliliters of peripheral blood, collected into EDTA-treated Vacutainer tubes. Ficoll-Paque density-gradient centrifugation was used to isolate PBMCs, with at least 6 million per sample. Trizol reagent was used to extract total RNA from the PBMCs, yielding at least 6 micrograms per sample. The percentages of naive CD45RAhigh/CD27high T cells were determined by flow cytometry on a PBMC aliquot from every donor. Libraries were constructed by 5' RACE. Sequencing relied on an Illumina HiSeq 2500. The second PCR ran for roughly 7 to 11 cycles and used a J-beta primer mix along with a sample-barcoded 5' primer. Each TCR beta cDNA molecule received a unique molecular identifier from a template-switch 5' adaptor carrying 12 random nucleotides. At least 2.5 million CDR3-containing paired-end reads were obtained from each sample. First-strand cDNA was synthesized from all RNA with the Mint cDNA synthesis kit, primed by a TRBC-specific oligonucleotide. After uracil-DNA glycosylase treatment, a first 18-cycle PCR used universal primers M1SS and BC2_uni_R on all cDNA. On the authors' methods: For normalization, 1 million high-quality reads were randomly selected from each sample, with every read carrying a distinct molecular identifier. Instead of being binned into consensus sequences, reads with shared molecular identifiers were discarded. MiTCR, with a Q25 quality threshold and the strictest error-elimination algorithm, was used for CDR3 identification, clonotype clustering and error correction. A nonparametric unseen species model using Euler transformation provided a lower-bound estimate of total TCR beta diversity. The public reads were run again by TCRdb, first through fastp at Q25 and then through MiXCR, and only productive beta chains were kept. Each entry is one CDR3 protein sequence, shown with its most common DNA and genes. V and J calls and clone size were set by TCRdb, not the authors. This sample is represented by over a million distinct CDR3 sequences; 35% to 55% of them were singletons. Approximately 17% of the sample lies in the top ten.

Material: blood. The chain uses TRBV15 and TRBJ2-5; the D gene cannot be resolved beyond TRBD1 or TRBD2, each matching 5 bases. This TCR came from a woman aged 55-69 years in good health. The CDR3 region has the sequence CATSREGVGSRETQYF. The base sequence is TGTGCCACCAGCAGAGAGGGGGTCGGCAGCCGAGAGACCCAGTACTTC.